This T cell receptor (beta chain) was captured by sequencing in a study of blood T cell repertoires in COVID-19. At the level of the study: T cells, B-cell-depleted T cells, or PBMCs provided the cDNA or gDNA that served as material.

This CDR3 is 15 amino acids long. Germline V gene lookup returns CDR1 DFQATT and CDR2 SNEGSKA (reference sequence). Trimming at V came to 3 bases and at J to 6 bases, leaving 9 bases not matched to a gene. The method was immunoSEQ multiplex PCR; TCRdb's version includes in-frame clones alone and lacks a portion of them. The repertoire includes 150,000 to 180,000 clones, approximately 86% of them detected once, and roughly 0.6% sits in the top ten. Recruited during active infection, patients (from Seattle) were subsequently followed longitudinally. Material: peripheral blood. V and J are TRBV20-1 and TRBJ2-2, with 8 bases aligning to TRBD1. The TCR comes from a man in his 60s with COVID-19, enrolled during active disease. The CDR3 sequence: CSASDQGAFAGELFF. For the CDR3, the DNA is TGCAGTGCTAGTGATCAGGGGGCATTCGCCGGGGAGCTGTTTTTT.